The clone carrying this T cell receptor beta chain was seen a few times. V lost 8 bases, J lost 5 bases, and 4 bases stayed unmatched. The CDR3 has 12 residues. The germline V gene has CDR1 SNHLY and CDR2 FYNNEI. The sample is drawn from a study of T-cell reconstitution after alpha-beta-depleted transplantation in children. TCRbeta library construction was performed incorporating unique molecular identifiers. From the PCR reads, TCRdb called clonotypes with MiXCR, one entry per CDR3 protein. The sample includes 450,000 to 700,000 distinct CDR3 sequences, 27% seen only once; the top ten take about a third.

The source material was PBMCs, sampled before TCRalphabeta/CD19-depleted stem cell transplant. This chain uses TRBV2 with TRBJ2-3, with TRBD1 identical over 7 bases. The sequence came from a boy under two years old with Wiskott-Aldrich syndrome, due to receive a stem cell transplant. The CDR3, as DNA: TGTGCCAGCCGACAGGGTGTAGATACGCAGTATTTT. Amino acids: CASRQGVDTQYF. Drawing the rest from reference TRBV2 and TRBJ2-3, the complete variable domain is EPEVTQTPSHQVTQMGQEVILRCVPISNHLYFYWYRQILGQKVEFLVSFYNNEISEKSEIFDDQFSVERPDGSNFTLKIRSTKLEDSAMYFCASRQGVDTQYFGPGTRLTVL.